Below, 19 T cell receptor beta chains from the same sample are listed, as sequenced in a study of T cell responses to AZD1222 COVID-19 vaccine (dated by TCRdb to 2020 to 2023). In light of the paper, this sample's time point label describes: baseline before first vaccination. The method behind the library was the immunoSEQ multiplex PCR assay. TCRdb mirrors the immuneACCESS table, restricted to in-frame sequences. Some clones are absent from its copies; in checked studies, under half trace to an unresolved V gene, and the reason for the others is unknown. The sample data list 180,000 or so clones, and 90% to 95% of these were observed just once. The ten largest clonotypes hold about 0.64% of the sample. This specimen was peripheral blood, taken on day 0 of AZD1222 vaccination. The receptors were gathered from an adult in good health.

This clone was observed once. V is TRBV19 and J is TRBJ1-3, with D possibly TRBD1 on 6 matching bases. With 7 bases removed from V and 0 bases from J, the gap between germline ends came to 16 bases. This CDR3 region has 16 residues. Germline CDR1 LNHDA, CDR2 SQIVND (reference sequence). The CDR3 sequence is CASKLAGVLSGNTIYF. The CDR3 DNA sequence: TGTGCCAGTAAGCTTGCAGGGGTCCTCTCTGGAAACACCATATATTTT.

The CDR3 sequence: CASSQDALAGFSYEQYF. The CDR3 DNA reads TGTGCCAGCAGCCAAGATGCTCTGGCGGGATTTTCCTACGAGCAGTACTTC. The chain uses TRBV3-1 (or the pseudogene TRBV3-2) and TRBJ2-7; maybe TRBD2 (6 bases). Germline-derived CDR1 and CDR2 are LGHDT and YNNKEL (reference sequence). CDR3 length: 17 amino acids. The V end lost 0 bases, the J end lost 1 base, and 16 bases lay between the germline ends.

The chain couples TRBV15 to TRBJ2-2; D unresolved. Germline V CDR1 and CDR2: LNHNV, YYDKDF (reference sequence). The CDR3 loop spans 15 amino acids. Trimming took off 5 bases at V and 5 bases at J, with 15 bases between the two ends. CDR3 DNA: TGTGCCACCAGCTCAAGAACGGTGGGGACCGGGGAGCTGTTTTTT. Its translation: CATSSRTVGTGELFF.

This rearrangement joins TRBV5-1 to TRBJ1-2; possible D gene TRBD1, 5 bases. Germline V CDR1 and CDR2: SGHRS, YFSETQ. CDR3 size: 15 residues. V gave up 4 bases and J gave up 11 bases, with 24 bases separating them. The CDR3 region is CASSPGGGLPVGYTF. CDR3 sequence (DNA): TGCGCCAGCAGCCCTGGTGGGGGACTGCCGGTTGGATACACCTTC. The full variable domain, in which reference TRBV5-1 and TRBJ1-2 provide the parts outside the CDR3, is KAGVTQTPRYLIKTRGQQVTLSCSPISGHRSVSWYQQTPGQGLQFLFEYFSETQRNKGNFPGRFSGRQFSNSRSEMNVSTLELGDSALYLCASSPGGGLPVGYTFGSGTRLTVV.

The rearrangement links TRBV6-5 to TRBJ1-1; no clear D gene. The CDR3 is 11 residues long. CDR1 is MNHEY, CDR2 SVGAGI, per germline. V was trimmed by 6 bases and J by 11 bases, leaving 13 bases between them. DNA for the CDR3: TGTGCCAGCAGGGCTGGCGCCTTCGCTTTCTTT. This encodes CASRAGAFAFF.

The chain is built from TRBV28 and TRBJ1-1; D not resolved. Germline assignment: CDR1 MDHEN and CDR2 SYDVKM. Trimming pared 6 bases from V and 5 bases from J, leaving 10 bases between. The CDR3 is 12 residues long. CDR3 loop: CASRSPETEAFF. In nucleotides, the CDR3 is TGTGCCAGCAGGTCCCCGGAAACTGAAGCTTTCTTT.

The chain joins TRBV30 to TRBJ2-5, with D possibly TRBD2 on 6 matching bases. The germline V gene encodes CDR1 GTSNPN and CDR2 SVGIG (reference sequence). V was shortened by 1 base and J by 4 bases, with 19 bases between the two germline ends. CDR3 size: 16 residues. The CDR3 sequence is CAWSATSRSAGETQYF. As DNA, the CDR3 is TGTGCCTGGAGTGCCACTAGCAGATCGGCAGGAGAGACCCAGTACTTC.

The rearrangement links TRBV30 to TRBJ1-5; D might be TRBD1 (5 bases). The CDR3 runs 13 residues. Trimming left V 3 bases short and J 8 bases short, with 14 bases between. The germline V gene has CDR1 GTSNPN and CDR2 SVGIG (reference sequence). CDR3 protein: CAWSPGPSEPQHF. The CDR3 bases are TGTGCCTGGAGCCCGGGACCGTCGGAGCCCCAGCATTTT.

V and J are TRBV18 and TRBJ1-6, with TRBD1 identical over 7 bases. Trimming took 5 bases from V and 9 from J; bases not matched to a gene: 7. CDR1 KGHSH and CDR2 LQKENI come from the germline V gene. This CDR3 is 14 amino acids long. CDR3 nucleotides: TGTGCCAGCTCATCAGACAGGGAAGGTTCACCCCTCCACTTT. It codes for CASSSDREGSPLHF.

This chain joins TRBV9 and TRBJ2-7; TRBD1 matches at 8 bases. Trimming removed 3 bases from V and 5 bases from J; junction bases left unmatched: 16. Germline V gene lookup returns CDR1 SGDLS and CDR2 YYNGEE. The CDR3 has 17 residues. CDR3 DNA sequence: TGTGCCAGCAGCGCACTGACAGGGGCCGCGGGGTATAACGAGCAGTACTTC. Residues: CASSALTGAAGYNEQYF.

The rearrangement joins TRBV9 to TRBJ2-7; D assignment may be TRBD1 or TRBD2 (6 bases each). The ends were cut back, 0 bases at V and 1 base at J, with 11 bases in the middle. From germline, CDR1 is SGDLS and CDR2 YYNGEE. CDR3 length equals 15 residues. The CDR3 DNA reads TGTGCCAGCAGCGTAGATCCGGGGGCATCCTACGAGCAGTACTTC. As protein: CASSVDPGASYEQYF. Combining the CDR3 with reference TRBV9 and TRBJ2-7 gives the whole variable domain DSGVTQTPKHLITATGQRVTLRCSPRSGDLSVYWYQQSLDQGLQFLIQYYNGEERAKGNILERFSAQQFPDLHSELNLSSLELGDSALYFCASSVDPGASYEQYFGPGTRLTVT.

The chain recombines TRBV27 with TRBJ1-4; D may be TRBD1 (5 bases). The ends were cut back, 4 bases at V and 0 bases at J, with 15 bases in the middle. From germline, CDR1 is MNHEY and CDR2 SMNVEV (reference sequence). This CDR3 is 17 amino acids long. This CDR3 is CASSSRGADATNEKLFF. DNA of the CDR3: TGTGCCAGCAGTTCCCGCGGGGCTGATGCAACTAATGAAAAACTGTTTTTT.

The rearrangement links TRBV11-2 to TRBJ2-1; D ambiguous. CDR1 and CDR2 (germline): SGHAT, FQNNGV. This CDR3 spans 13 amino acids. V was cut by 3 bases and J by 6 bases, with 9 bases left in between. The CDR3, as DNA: TGTGCCAGCAGCTTTGAACCCGTCAATGAGCAGTTCTTC. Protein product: CASSFEPVNEQFF.

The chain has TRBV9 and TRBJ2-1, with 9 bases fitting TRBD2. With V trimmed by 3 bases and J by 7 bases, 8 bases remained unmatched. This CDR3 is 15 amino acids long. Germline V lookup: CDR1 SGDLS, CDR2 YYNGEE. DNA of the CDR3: TGTGCCAGCAGCGCCGGTAGCGGGAGTGGAAATGAGCAGTTCTTC. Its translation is CASSAGSGSGNEQFF.

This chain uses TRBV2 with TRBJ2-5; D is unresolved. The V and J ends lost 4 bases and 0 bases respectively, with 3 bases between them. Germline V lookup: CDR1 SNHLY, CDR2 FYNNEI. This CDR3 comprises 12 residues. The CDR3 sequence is CASSGDQETQYF. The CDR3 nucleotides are TGTGCCAGCAGTGGGGACCAAGAGACCCAGTACTTC.

The CDR3 here is CASSQQRTGWGKNTEAFF. As DNA, the CDR3 is TGTGCCAGCAGTCAACAGCGGACGGGGTGGGGGAAGAACACTGAAGCTTTCTTT. The chain has TRBV3-1 (or the pseudogene TRBV3-2) and TRBJ1-1; tentative D call: TRBD1 (5 bases). Germline CDR1 is LGHDT and CDR2 is YNNKEL (reference sequence). This CDR3 region has 18 residues. The V gene lost 6 bases and the J gene lost 1 base, with 24 bases spanning the gap.

The CDR3 is CATSRGQGGAGNQPQHF. The DNA of the CDR3 is TGTGCCACCAGCAGAGGACAGGGGGGAGCGGGCAATCAGCCCCAGCATTTT. The chain uses TRBV15 and TRBJ1-5; 9 nucleotides match TRBD1. Germline V CDR1 and CDR2: LNHNV, YYDKDF (reference sequence). Trimming cost V 1 base and J 2 bases; bases outside gene matches: 6. The CDR3 sequence is 17 residues long.

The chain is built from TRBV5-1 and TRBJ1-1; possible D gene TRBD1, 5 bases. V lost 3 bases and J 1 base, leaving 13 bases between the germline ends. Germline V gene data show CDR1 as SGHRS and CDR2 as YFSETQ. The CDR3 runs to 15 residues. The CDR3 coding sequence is TGCGCCAGCAGCTCCGCCCCAGGGAGGAACACTGAAGCTTTCTTT. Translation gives CASSSAPGRNTEAFF.

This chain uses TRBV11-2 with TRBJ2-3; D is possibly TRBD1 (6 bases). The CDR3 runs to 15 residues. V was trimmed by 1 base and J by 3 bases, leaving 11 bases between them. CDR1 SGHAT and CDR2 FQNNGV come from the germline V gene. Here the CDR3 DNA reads TGTGCCAGCAGCTTAGGAGGACAGAGAACAGATACGCAGTATTTT. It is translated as CASSLGGQRTDTQYF.